This entry is about one T cell receptor beta chain. Antigen unknown. Sequenced by immunoSEQ multiplex PCR; TCRdb stores in-frame clones only, minus some. The sample lists under 200,000 clones, roughly 89% occurring once. J lost 0 bases, V lost 8 bases, and 5 bases had no gene match. CDR1 GTSNPN and CDR2 SVGIG come from the germline V gene (reference sequence). This CDR3 has 15 residues. The data were taken from a study of cytomegalovirus exposure and HLA in healthy donors. Findings and caveats of the study: A list of more than 150 TCR beta chains associated with cytomegalovirus was given. According to a subsequent analysis, TCR clusters from the first cohort were inclined to appear together in the roughly 120 validation repertoires. A classifier reportedly called cytomegalovirus status with high sensitivity and specificity.

The donors were part of the validation cohort, which consisted of under 150 subjects and was separate from the first cohort of under 850 subjects. Sequenced input: PBMCs. The sequence was collected from a woman younger than 35 in good health and CMV-seropositive. V usage is TRBV30 and J usage is TRBJ2-6; 9 nucleotides match TRBD1. This CDR3 reads CATQGAGSGANVLTF. The CDR3 bases are TGTGCCACACAGGGGGCGGGCTCTGGGGCCAACGTCCTGACTTTC.